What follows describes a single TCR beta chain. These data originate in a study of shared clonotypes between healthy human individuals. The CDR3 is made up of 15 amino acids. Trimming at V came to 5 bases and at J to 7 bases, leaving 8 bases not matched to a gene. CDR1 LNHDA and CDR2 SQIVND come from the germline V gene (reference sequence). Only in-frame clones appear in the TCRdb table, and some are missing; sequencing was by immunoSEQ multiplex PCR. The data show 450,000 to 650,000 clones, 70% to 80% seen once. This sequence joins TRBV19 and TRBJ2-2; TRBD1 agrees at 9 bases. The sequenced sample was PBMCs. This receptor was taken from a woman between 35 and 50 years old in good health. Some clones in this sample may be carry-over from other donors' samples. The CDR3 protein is CASSPGTGIVGELFF. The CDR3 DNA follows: TGTGCCAGTAGTCCCGGGACAGGGATCGTCGGGGAGCTGTTTTTT.